A selection of T cell receptor beta chains follows, all from one sample in a study of cytomegalovirus exposure and HLA in healthy donors. Only in-frame clones appear in the TCRdb table, and some are missing; sequencing was by immunoSEQ multiplex PCR. The sample has approximately 250,000 clones; about 85% are singletons. What was sequenced was PBMCs. The receptors were sampled from a girl aged 2-9 years in good health and CMV-seronegative. Each CDR3 is given with its conserved first and last residue. D genes are given only for firm matches. Clone size is not always given. Where it is, it says once, few, many or a class for expanded clones.

V,J,size,D,CDR3,DNA
TRBV6-1,TRBJ2-2,.,.,CASSEHRLNTGELFF,TGTGCCAGCAGTGAACACAGGTTGAACACCGGGGAGCTGTTTTTT
TRBV19,TRBJ2-1,.,TRBD2,CASSIAGPGGNEQFF,TGTGCCAGTAGTATAGCCGGCCCGGGGGGCAATGAGCAGTTCTTC
TRBV7-9,TRBJ2-7,.,.,CASSPPRSYEQYF,TGTGCCAGCAGCCCCCCCCGCTCCTACGAGCAGTACTTC
TRBV6-1,TRBJ1-2,.,TRBD1,CASSSRQGAHYGYTF,TGTGCCAGCAGTTCCCGACAGGGGGCCCACTATGGCTACACCTTC
TRBV5-5,TRBJ1-5,.,TRBD1,CASSLGQGRQPQHF,TGTGCCAGCAGCTTGGGACAGGGACGACAGCCCCAGCATTTT
TRBV6-6,TRBJ2-1,.,TRBD2,CASSLSGGGANEQFF,TGTGCCAGCAGTTTATCTGGCGGGGGGGCCAATGAGCAGTTCTTC
TRBV7-9,TRBJ2-7,.,TRBD2,CASSFSGRMMYEQYF,TGTGCCAGCAGCTTTAGCGGGAGAATGATGTACGAGCAGTACTTC
TRBV27,TRBJ1-1,few,TRBD1,CASSLRQGRIMNTEAFF,TGTGCCAGCAGTTTGCGACAGGGAAGGATCATGAACACTGAAGCTTTCTTT
TRBV19,TRBJ1-2,.,.,CASNQLGAVYGYTF,TGTGCCAGTAATCAGTTGGGCGCTGTCTATGGCTACACCTTC
TRBV6-5,TRBJ2-5,.,TRBD2,CASSGTSKGETQYF,TGTGCCAGCAGTGGGACTAGCAAGGGTGAGACCCAGTACTTC
TRBV28,TRBJ2-7,.,TRBD1,CASSLPGQGFYEQYF,TGTGCCAGCAGTCTTCCGGGACAGGGTTTCTACGAGCAGTACTTC
TRBV7-6,TRBJ2-3,.,.,CASSFQGTDTQYF,TGTGCCAGCAGCTTTCAGGGCACAGATACGCAGTATTTT
TRBV4-1,TRBJ2-5,.,.,CASSFGTRGGETQYF,TGCGCCAGCAGCTTTGGGACTCGTGGGGGAGAGACCCAGTACTTC
TRBV4-2,TRBJ2-7,once,TRBD2,CASSQSGGLAGGEQYF,TGTGCCAGCAGCCAATCCGGTGGACTAGCGGGGGGCGAGCAGTACTTC
TRBV5-1,TRBJ2-3,once,TRBD2,CASSVGLAGDTQYF,TGCGCCAGCAGCGTGGGACTAGCGGGGGATACGCAGTATTTT
TRBV6-5,TRBJ1-1,.,.,CASSYRSMTGTEAFF,TGTGCCAGCAGTTACAGGTCAATGACGGGCACTGAAGCTTTCTTT
TRBV6-6,TRBJ1-5,.,TRBD1,CASSWDSSNQPQHF,TGTGCCAGCAGTTGGGACAGCAGCAATCAGCCCCAGCATTTT
TRBV6-5,TRBJ2-1,.,.,CASSYITSSYNEQFF,TGTGCCAGCAGTTACATCACTAGCAGCTACAATGAGCAGTTCTTC
TRBV7-9,TRBJ2-7,.,.,CASTHTGSYYEQYF,TGTGCCAGCACCCATACAGGATCTTATTACGAGCAGTACTTC
TRBV19,TRBJ2-7,few,TRBD1,CASSIGQGALYEQYF,TGTGCCAGTAGTATCGGGCAGGGGGCACTATACGAGCAGTACTTC
TRBV13,TRBJ1-6,once,.,CASSLGRVRNSPLHF,TGTGCCAGCAGCTTAGGCAGGGTACGGAATTCACCCCTCCACTTT
TRBV5-1,TRBJ2-2,.,TRBD2,CASSVLAEGNTGELFF,TGCGCCAGCAGCGTTCTAGCGGAAGGAAACACCGGGGAGCTGTTTTTT
TRBV6-6,TRBJ2-5,.,TRBD1,CASSSPGQGQETQHF,TGTGCCAGCAGTTCTCCCGGACAGGGACAAGAGACCCAGCACTTC
TRBV12-2,TRBJ1-1,.,.,CASRLGKGGRYTEAFF,TGTGCAAGTCGCTTAGGGAAGGGGGGGCGGTACACTGAAGCTTTCTTT
TRBV27,TRBJ1-4,once,TRBD1,CASRGVGTGERGKLFF,TGTGCCAGCAGGGGTGTGGGGACAGGGGAGAGAGGAAAACTGTTTTTT
TRBV9,TRBJ2-1,.,TRBD1,CASSVERGLYNEQFF,TGTGCCAGCAGCGTAGAGAGGGGGCTCTACAATGAGCAGTTCTTC
TRBV2,TRBJ1-1,.,.,CASSGLGTGEGAFF,TGTGCCAGCAGCGGATTGGGGACGGGGGAAGGGGCTTTCTTT
TRBV30,TRBJ2-7,.,.,CAWSREAGIGYEQYF,TGTGCCTGGAGTAGGGAGGCAGGGATTGGCTACGAGCAGTACTTC
TRBV9,TRBJ2-7,.,TRBD1,CASSVTGTGSYEQYF,TGTGCCAGCAGCGTAACCGGGACAGGGTCCTACGAGCAGTACTTC
TRBV9,TRBJ2-5,.,.,CASSQGSQGETQYF,TGTGCCAGCAGCCAGGGGAGCCAGGGGGAGACCCAGTACTTC
TRBV19,TRBJ1-1,.,.,CASSIVRGLNTEAFF,TGTGCCAGTAGTATAGTCCGCGGGTTGAACACTGAAGCTTTCTTT
TRBV30,TRBJ1-1,.,TRBD1,CACMTGFLNTEAFF,TGTGCCTGCATGACAGGGTTTCTAAACACTGAAGCTTTCTTT
TRBV7-8,TRBJ1-3,.,.,CASSLDRVVGNTIYF,TGTGCCAGCAGCTTAGATCGGGTGGTAGGAAACACCATATATTTT
TRBV18,TRBJ2-5,.,.,CASSPEETQYF,TGTGCCAGCTCACCGGAGGAGACCCAGTACTTC
TRBV15,TRBJ1-5,.,.,CATSRDLGQGQPQHF,TGTGCCACCAGCAGAGATCTGGGGCAAGGTCAGCCCCAGCATTTT
TRBV5-1,TRBJ2-2,few,.,CASRTGAREYTGELFF,TGCGCCAGCAGGACAGGAGCGCGGGAGTACACCGGGGAGCTGTTTTTT
TRBV7-2,TRBJ2-2,.,.,CASSLDWGRRIMTGELFF,TGTGCCAGCAGCTTAGACTGGGGGAGGCGGATAATGACCGGGGAGCTGTTTTTT
TRBV5-1,TRBJ2-3,.,.,CASSRPWTDSSTDTQYF,TGCGCCAGCAGCCGACCATGGACAGACTCTAGCACAGATACGCAGTATTTT
TRBV6-5,TRBJ2-1,.,.,CASTSGNEQFF,TGTGCCAGCACATCCGGGAATGAGCAGTTCTTC
TRBV11-2,TRBJ2-7,.,TRBD2,CASSPRTSGRADEQYF,TGTGCCAGCAGCCCTCGGACTAGCGGGAGGGCCGATGAGCAGTACTTC
TRBV23-1,TRBJ1-3,few,.,CASSQRQSGNTIYF,TGCGCCAGCAGTCAACGACAGTCTGGAAACACCATATATTTT
TRBV18,TRBJ2-7,.,.,CASSPPTEHEQYF,TGTGCCAGCTCACCACCGACTGAGCACGAGCAGTACTTC
TRBV6-5,TRBJ2-5,.,.,CASSYLGGAETQYF,TGTGCCAGCAGTTACCTGGGTGGAGCGGAGACCCAGTACTTC
TRBV29-1,TRBJ2-7,.,TRBD2,CSVELSASGSRASEQYF,TGCAGCGTTGAATTATCGGCTAGCGGGAGCAGGGCATCCGAGCAGTACTTC
TRBV5-1,TRBJ2-3,.,TRBD2,CASSSSGSPDTQYF,TGCGCCAGCAGCTCAAGCGGGAGTCCAGATACGCAGTATTTT
TRBV5-1,TRBJ2-3,.,.,CASSLTPSGDTQYF,TGCGCCAGCAGCTTGACTCCGTCCGGAGATACGCAGTATTTT
TRBV28,TRBJ2-7,few,TRBD1,CASSQPLTQDRGLSYEQYF,TGTGCCAGCAGCCAACCCCTAACCCAGGACAGGGGGCTTTCCTACGAGCAGTACTTC
TRBV19,TRBJ1-2,.,.,CASSIRGSGYTF,TGTGCCAGTAGTATTAGGGGAAGTGGCTACACCTTC
TRBV27,TRBJ2-3,.,TRBD2,CASHPLAGSSVSFNTQYF,TGTGCCAGCCATCCCCTAGCGGGGTCATCCGTGAGTTTTAATACGCAGTATTTT
TRBV6-1,TRBJ2-7,.,.,CASSEARQREQYF,TGTGCCAGCAGTGAAGCTCGACAGAGGGAGCAGTACTTC
TRBV5-7,TRBJ2-1,.,TRBD2,CASSLVGSGMYNEQFF,TGTGCCAGCAGCTTGGTAGGTAGCGGGATGTACAATGAGCAGTTCTTC
TRBV7-8,TRBJ2-5,once,TRBD2,CASSLRLAGGIKTQYF,TGTGCCAGCAGCTTACGCCTAGCGGGGGGAATAAAGACCCAGTACTTC
TRBV7-9,TRBJ2-2,.,.,CASSLSLNTGELFF,TGTGCCAGCAGCTTATCATTGAACACCGGGGAGCTGTTTTTT
TRBV18,TRBJ2-7,.,.,CASSPYSSYEQYF,TGTGCCAGCTCACCCTACAGCTCCTACGAGCAGTACTTC
TRBV6-6,TRBJ2-7,.,TRBD1,CASRNTGGWWYF,TGTGCCAGCAGGAATACAGGGGGGTGGTGGTACTTC
TRBV6-1,TRBJ2-3,few,.,CASSYSSSTDTQYF,TGTGCCAGCAGCTACAGTTCTAGCACAGATACGCAGTATTTT
TRBV6-5,TRBJ1-1,few,.,CASSYGPNTEAFF,TGTGCCAGCAGTTACGGGCCGAACACTGAAGCTTTCTTT
TRBV7-9,TRBJ2-7,.,.,CASSFGLSAWEQYF,TGTGCCAGCAGCTTCGGACTATCGGCGTGGGAGCAGTACTTC
TRBV9,TRBJ2-1,.,TRBD2,CASSGLAGGLSNEQFF,TGTGCCAGCAGCGGACTAGCGGGGGGTCTTTCCAATGAGCAGTTCTTC
TRBV5-5,TRBJ1-5,.,.,CASSLAVGVDQPQHF,TGTGCCAGCAGCTTGGCCGTCGGGGTTGATCAGCCCCAGCATTTT